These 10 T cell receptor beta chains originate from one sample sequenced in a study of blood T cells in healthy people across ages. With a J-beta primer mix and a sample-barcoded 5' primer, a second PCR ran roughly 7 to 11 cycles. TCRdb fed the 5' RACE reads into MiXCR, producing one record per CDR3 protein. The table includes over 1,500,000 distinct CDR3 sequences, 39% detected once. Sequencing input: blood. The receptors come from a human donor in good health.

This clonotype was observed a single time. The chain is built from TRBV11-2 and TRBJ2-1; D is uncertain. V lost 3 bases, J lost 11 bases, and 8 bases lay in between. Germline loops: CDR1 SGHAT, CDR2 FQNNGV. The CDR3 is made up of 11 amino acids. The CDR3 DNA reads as TGTGCCAGCAGCTTGCGTGGGAAGCAGTTCTTC. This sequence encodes CASSLRGKQFF. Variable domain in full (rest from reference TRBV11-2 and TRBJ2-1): EAGVAQSPRYKIIEKRQSVAFWCNPISGHATLYWYQQILGQGPKLLIQFQNNGVVDDSQLPKDRFSAERLKGVDSTLKIQPAKLEDSAVYLCASSLRGKQFFGPGTRLTVL.

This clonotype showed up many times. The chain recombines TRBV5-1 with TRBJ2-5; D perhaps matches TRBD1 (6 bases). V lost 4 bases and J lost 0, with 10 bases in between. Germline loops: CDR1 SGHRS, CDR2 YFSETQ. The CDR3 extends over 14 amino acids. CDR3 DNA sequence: TGCGCCAGCAGCCTGAGGGGGAACCAAGAGACCCAGTACTTC. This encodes CASSLRGNQETQYF.

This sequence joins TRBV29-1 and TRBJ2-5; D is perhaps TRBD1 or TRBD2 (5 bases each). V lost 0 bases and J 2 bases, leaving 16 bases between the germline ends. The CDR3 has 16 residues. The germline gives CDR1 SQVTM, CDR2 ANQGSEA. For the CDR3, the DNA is TGCAGCGTTGAAGATCGTATTGGGGGACGACAAGAGACCCAGTACTTC. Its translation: CSVEDRIGGRQETQYF.

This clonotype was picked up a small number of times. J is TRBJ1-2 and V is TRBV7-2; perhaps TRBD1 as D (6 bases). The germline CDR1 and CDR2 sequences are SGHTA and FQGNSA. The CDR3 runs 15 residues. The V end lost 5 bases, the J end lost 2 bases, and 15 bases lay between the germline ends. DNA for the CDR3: TGTGCCAGCAGCCCTAGGGGGGGGCCGAACTATGGCTACACCTTC. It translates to CASSPRGGPNYGYTF.

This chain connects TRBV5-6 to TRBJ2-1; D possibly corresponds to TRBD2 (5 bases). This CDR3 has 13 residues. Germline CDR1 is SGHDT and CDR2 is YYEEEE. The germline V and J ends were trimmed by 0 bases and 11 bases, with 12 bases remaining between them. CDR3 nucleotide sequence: TGTGCCAGCAGCTTGGCGGCGGGCAGTCAGCAGTTCTTC. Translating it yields CASSLAAGSQQFF.

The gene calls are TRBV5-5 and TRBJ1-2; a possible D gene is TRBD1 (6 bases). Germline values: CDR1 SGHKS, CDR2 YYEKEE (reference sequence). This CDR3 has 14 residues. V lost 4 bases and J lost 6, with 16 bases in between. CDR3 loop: CASSRGQGRDGYTF. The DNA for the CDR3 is TGTGCCAGCAGCCGCGGTCAGGGGAGGGATGGCTACACCTTC.

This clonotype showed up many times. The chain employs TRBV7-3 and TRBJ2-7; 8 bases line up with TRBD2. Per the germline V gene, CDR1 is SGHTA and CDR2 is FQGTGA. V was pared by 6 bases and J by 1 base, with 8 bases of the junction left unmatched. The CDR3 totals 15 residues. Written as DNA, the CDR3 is TGTGCCAGCAGTCTTTTTGCGGGGGGTTCCTACGAGCAGTACTTC. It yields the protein CASSLFAGGSYEQYF.

The CDR3 sequence is CASSVPGTLTDTQYF. The CDR3 DNA sequence: TGCGCCAGCAGCGTGCCCGGGACCCTCACAGATACGCAGTATTTT. This sequence joins TRBV5-1 and TRBJ2-3; D tentatively reads TRBD1 or TRBD2 (5 bases each). V shed 4 bases and J shed 2 bases, with 14 bases lying between them. The CDR3 totals 15 residues. The germline CDR1 and CDR2 sequences are SGHRS and YFSETQ. Using reference TRBV5-1 and TRBJ2-3 for the parts outside the CDR3, the full variable domain is KAGVTQTPRYLIKTRGQQVTLSCSPISGHRSVSWYQQTPGQGLQFLFEYFSETQRNKGNFPGRFSGRQFSNSRSEMNVSTLELGDSALYLCASSVPGTLTDTQYFGPGTRLTVL.

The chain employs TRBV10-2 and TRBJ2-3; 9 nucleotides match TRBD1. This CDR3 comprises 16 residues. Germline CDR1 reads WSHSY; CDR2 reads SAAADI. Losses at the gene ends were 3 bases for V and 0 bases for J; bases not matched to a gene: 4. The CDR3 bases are TGCGCCAGCAGTGACGGGACAGGGCGAAGCACAGATACGCAGTATTTT. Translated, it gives CASSDGTGRSTDTQYF.

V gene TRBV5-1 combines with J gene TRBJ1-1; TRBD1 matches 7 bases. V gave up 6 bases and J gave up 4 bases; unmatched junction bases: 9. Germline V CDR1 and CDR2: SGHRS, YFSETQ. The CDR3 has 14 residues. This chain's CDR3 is CASMGGTAFTEAFF. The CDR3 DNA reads TGCGCCAGCATGGGTGGGACAGCTTTCACTGAAGCTTTCTTT.